The text below deals with one TCR beta chain. Its specificity is unknown. Runs used v3.0 of the immunoSEQ assay and were done at survey level. Target depth was roughly 40,000-50,000 T-cell genomes per sample. Assay: immunoSEQ multiplex PCR; the TCRdb copy retains only in-frame clones and omits some. Of approximately 29,000 clones listed, 65% to 85% are singletons. Germline V gene lookup returns CDR1 SGHRS and CDR2 YFSETQ. This CDR3 contains 14 residues. Trimming removed 4 bases at V and 5 bases at J, with 15 bases between. This sample was included in a study of long-term antiretroviral therapy in people with HIV. Findings and limits, study-wide: Versus controls, repertoires in people with HIV had narrower CDR3 length ranges. An increase in diversity followed ART, yet levels stayed below transplant donor controls. Clones with expansion before ART led the repertoire at all time points.

This clonotype was sampled from a man aged 18-30 years with HIV. This chain links TRBV5-1 with TRBJ1-2; maybe TRBD1 (6 bases). The sequenced sample was unsorted PBMCs, obtained 0.4 years after starting antiretroviral therapy. CDR3 DNA: TGCGCCAGCAGCCCGAGCGGACAGTATTATGGCTACACCTTC. It encodes CASSPSGQYYGYTF.